Following are 21 T cell receptor beta chains from one sample sequenced in a study of blood T cell repertoires in COVID-19. Method: immunoSEQ multiplex PCR; TCRdb's copy keeps in-frame clones and lacks some. There are about 240,000 clones in the sample; 83% occur only once, and around 5.5% lies in the top ten. Sequencing was done on a sample of peripheral blood. The receptors derive from a human donor in a cohort sampled during active COVID-19.

This clone has a handful of counts. The CDR3 sequence is CASSRGGAFNSPLHF. The CDR3, as DNA: TGTGCCAGCAGCCGAGGTGGGGCTTTTAATTCACCCCTCCACTTT. The rearrangement links TRBV6-5 to TRBJ1-6; D may be TRBD1 (5 bases). The CDR3 extends over 15 amino acids. V was clipped by 6 bases and J by 6 bases, with 15 bases between them. Germline V gives CDR1 MNHEY, CDR2 SVGAGI.

This clone was seen at least ten times. The J gene is TRBJ1-5, the V gene TRBV19, with D uncertain. Germline V gives CDR1 LNHDA, CDR2 SQIVND (reference sequence). The CDR3 is made up of 15 amino acids. V dropped 6 bases and J dropped 1 base, with 13 bases sitting between them. The CDR3 reads CASRDPEVSNQPQHF. The CDR3 bases are TGTGCCAGTAGAGACCCCGAGGTAAGCAATCAGCCCCAGCATTTT.

The chain links TRBV10-3 to TRBJ1-5; D unclear. CDR3 length: 15 residues. The V gene's germline CDR1 is ENHRY and CDR2 SYGVKD. V lost 3 bases, J lost 4 bases, and 13 bases lay in between. The CDR3 sequence is CAISDSGQLNQPQHF. CDR3 DNA: TGTGCCATCAGTGATAGCGGGCAACTAAATCAGCCCCAGCATTTT.

The chain employs TRBV28 and TRBJ2-7; D is possibly TRBD2 (6 bases). The CDR3 runs to 14 residues. The V gene lost 2 bases and the J gene lost 0 bases, with 8 bases spanning the gap. Germline V lookup: CDR1 MDHEN, CDR2 SYDVKM. The CDR3 sequence is CASSLGGSSYEQYF. The CDR3 DNA reads as TGTGCCAGCAGTTTAGGAGGGAGCTCCTACGAGCAGTACTTC.

The chain couples TRBV6-6 to TRBJ1-3, with D possibly being TRBD1 (5 bases). V gave up 2 bases and J gave up 0 bases, with 8 bases separating them. The CDR3 runs 15 residues. The germline V gene encodes CDR1 MNHNY and CDR2 SVGAGI (reference sequence). The CDR3 coding sequence is TGTGCCAGCAGTTACGACAGCCACTCTGGAAACACCATATATTTT. Translated, it gives CASSYDSHSGNTIYF.

The J gene is TRBJ2-4, the V gene TRBV9; 12 positions agree with TRBD2. This CDR3 is built from 15 residues. The V gene's germline CDR1 is SGDLS and CDR2 YYNGEE. V dropped 2 bases and J dropped 5; count of bases not matched to a gene: 2. The CDR3, as DNA: TGTGCCAGCAGCGTCTCTAGCGGGGGGGAAAACATTCAGTACTTC. This codes for CASSVSSGGENIQYF.

V usage is TRBV7-3 and J usage is TRBJ1-5, with 9 bases matching TRBD1. V was clipped by 2 bases and J by 7 bases; unmatched bases: 6. Germline lookup yields CDR1 SGHTA and CDR2 FQGTGA. The length of the CDR3 is 15 residues. CDR3 sequence: CASSLWTGDRQPQHF. DNA for the CDR3: TGTGCCAGCAGCTTATGGACAGGGGATCGGCAGCCCCAGCATTTT.

The chain joins TRBV15 to TRBJ1-4; 7 nucleotides align to TRBD1. The junction had 2 bases not matched to a gene; V was cut back by 2 bases and J by 8 bases. Germline V gives CDR1 LNHNV, CDR2 YYDKDF (reference sequence). This CDR3 spans 13 amino acids. CDR3 sequence (DNA): TGTGCCACCAGCAGACCGACAGGGGAAAAACTGTTTTTT. Protein product: CATSRPTGEKLFF.

J is TRBJ2-2 and V is TRBV2; D remains ambiguous. The germline V gene has CDR1 SNHLY and CDR2 FYNNEI. The CDR3 consists of 14 residues. V lost 1 base and J lost 6, with 9 bases in between. The CDR3 protein is CASSEVAHAGELFF. CDR3 sequence (DNA): TGTGCCAGCAGTGAAGTAGCACACGCCGGGGAGCTGTTTTTT.

J is TRBJ2-6 and V is TRBV6-5; the D is unclear. V lost 5 bases to trimming and J lost 2 bases, with 10 bases between them. CDR1 is MNHEY and CDR2 is SVGAGI in the germline V gene. This CDR3 has 15 amino acids. CDR3 sequence reads: CASSRTETGANVLTF. CDR3 coding DNA: TGTGCCAGCAGTCGAACGGAGACTGGGGCCAACGTCCTGACTTTC.

The gene calls are TRBV27 and TRBJ1-2; D remains ambiguous. The CDR3 extends over 14 amino acids. Per the germline V gene, CDR1 is MNHEY and CDR2 is SMNVEV (reference sequence). V lost 0 bases to trimming and J lost 0 bases, with 5 bases between them. The chain's CDR3 is CASSLSFANYGYTF. DNA of the CDR3: TGTGCCAGCAGTTTATCGTTCGCTAACTATGGCTACACCTTC.

The rearrangement links TRBV7-8 to TRBJ1-2; the match to TRBD1 covers 8 bases. The CDR3 has 13 amino acids. Per germline, CDR1 SGHVS and CDR2 FQNEAQ. V lost 4 bases and J lost 8; bases outside the gene matches: 6. CDR3 nucleotide sequence: TGTGCCAGCAGCTCGCGGACAGGGAGCGGCTACACCTTC. Its translation: CASSSRTGSGYTF. Based on the CDR3 plus reference TRBV7-8 and TRBJ1-2, the full variable domain is GAGVSQSPRYKVAKRGQDVALRCDPISGHVSLFWYQQALGQGPEFLTYFQNEAQLDKSGLPSDRFFAERPEGSVSTLKIQRTQQEDSAVYLCASSSRTGSGYTFGSGTRLTVV.

This chain joins TRBV19 and TRBJ1-1; 9 bases are shared with TRBD1. After removal of 8 bases from V and 0 bases from J, the junction contained 4 bases not matched to a gene. The CDR3 runs 14 residues. CDR1 is LNHDA and CDR2 is SQIVND in the germline V gene (reference sequence). CDR3 region: CASSGQGMNTEAFF. CDR3 DNA sequence: TGTGCCAGTTCGGGACAGGGAATGAACACTGAAGCTTTCTTT.

The chain uses TRBV18 and TRBJ2-1; 9 bases are a match to TRBD2. The CDR3 length is 16 residues. V shed 1 base, J shed 5 bases, and the junction held 6 bases outside the gene matches. In germline, CDR1 is KGHSH, CDR2 LQKENI. The CDR3, as DNA: TGTGCCAGCTCACCACAGGCGGGAGGGCGGGACAATGAGCAGTTCTTC. It encodes CASSPQAGGRDNEQFF.

The V gene is TRBV7-2, the J gene TRBJ1-1; 9 bases map to TRBD1. With 6 bases clipped from V and 4 bases from J, the junction kept 3 bases outside the gene matches. Germline loops: CDR1 SGHTA, CDR2 FQGNSA. There are 13 residues in the CDR3. CDR3 sequence: CASRTGGVTEAFF. The CDR3 DNA reads TGTGCCAGCAGGACAGGGGGGGTCACTGAAGCTTTCTTT.

The V call is TRBV25-1, the J call TRBJ1-1; TRBD1 matches at 7 bases. The germline V gene encodes CDR1 MGHDK and CDR2 SYGVNS. The CDR3 loop spans 15 amino acids. Germline trimming cut 4 bases from V and 1 base from J; bases unmatched to any gene: 6. The CDR3 region is CASSVRGLQNTEAFF. The CDR3 nucleotides read TGTGCCAGCAGTGTAAGGGGGCTACAGAACACTGAAGCTTTCTTT.

The gene calls are TRBV4-2 and TRBJ2-2; TRBD1 agrees at 12 bases. Trimming took 4 bases from V and 8 from J; bases not matched to a gene: 5. Per the germline V gene, CDR1 is LGHNA and CDR2 is YNFKEQ. The CDR3 length is 15 residues. CDR3 in amino acids: CASSPGTGGAGELFF. CDR3 nucleotides: TGTGCCAGCAGCCCCGGGACAGGGGGCGCGGGGGAGCTGTTTTTT.

This chain connects TRBV4-1 to TRBJ2-5; 9 bases are a match to TRBD1. CDR3 length equals 15 residues. V shed 4 bases and J 3 bases; nucleotides not matched to a gene: 6. The germline V gene encodes CDR1 MGHRA and CDR2 YSYEKL. In DNA, the CDR3 is TGCGCCAGCAGCCTTCACGACAGGGGGAAAGAGACCCAGTACTTC. Translating gives CASSLHDRGKETQYF.

The chain has TRBV27 and TRBJ1-2; D not certain. CDR3 length equals 13 residues. Germline V lookup: CDR1 MNHEY, CDR2 SMNVEV (reference sequence). V shed 4 bases and J shed 3 bases, with 9 bases lying between them. The DNA of the CDR3 is TGTGCCAGCAGTTCAGGACTGGACTATGGCTACACCTTC. The encoded protein is CASSSGLDYGYTF.

V usage is TRBV5-6 and J usage is TRBJ1-5, with D unresolved. Trimming took off 0 bases at V and 2 bases at J, with 9 bases between the two ends. The CDR3 covers 15 residues. The V gene's germline CDR1 is SGHDT and CDR2 YYEEEE. This CDR3 reads CASSLGGFGNQPQHF. The CDR3 DNA reads TGTGCCAGCAGCTTGGGAGGGTTCGGCAATCAGCCCCAGCATTTT.

This clone occurred a few times. The chain is built from TRBV6-4 and TRBJ2-1; maybe TRBD1 (6 bases). There are 16 residues in the CDR3. Deletions cut 0 bases from V and 4 bases from J, with 13 bases between. Germline V lookup: CDR1 MRHNA, CDR2 SNTAGT. In DNA, the CDR3 is TGTGCCAGCAGTGACTCCGACAGGTCGTGGTACAATGAGCAGTTCTTC. This encodes CASSDSDRSWYNEQFF.